This T cell receptor (beta chain) was obtained from a study of T cells after yellow fever vaccination. Overall study context: Fractions of limited cellularity were prepared by means of SMART-Seq v4 Ultra Low Input.

Germline V CDR1 and CDR2: ENHRY, SYGVKD. CDR3 length: 13 residues. V was shortened by 10 bases and J by 0 bases, with 11 bases between the two germline ends. There are a few counts of this clonotype. Its antigen is currently unknown. TCRdb independently ran MiXCR on the 5' RACE reads; one entry per CDR3 protein. The sample holds roughly 350,000 distinct CDR3 sequences, approximately 4% seen once. Study-wide results and caveats: Researchers report a weaker secondary response that nonetheless peaked faster, day 5 versus 15. The booster response re-showed most primary clones: approximately 95% CD4, 88% CD8.

The gene calls are TRBV10-3 and TRBJ2-3; possibly TRBD1 or TRBD2 for D (6 bases each). The sequence was collected from a man between 18 and 35 years old who received the YFV17D yellow fever vaccine. The sequencing here drew on PBMCs, taken 5 days after the yellow fever booster vaccination. The CDR3 here is CATRGQSTDTQYF. The CDR3 DNA is TGTGCCACCCGGGGGCAGAGCACAGATACGCAGTATTTT.